These 30 T cell receptor beta chains originate from one sample sequenced in a study of blood T cell repertoires in COVID-19. Using immunoSEQ multiplex PCR, the repertoire was profiled, and TCRdb retains in-frame clones only, with some absent. The table has under 200,000 clones, 70% to 90% seen once. Sequenced input: peripheral blood. These receptors were collected from a man between 60 and 75 years old with active or convalescent COVID-19.

CDR3 sequence reads: CASSEGAIGYGYTF. CDR3 DNA: TGTGCCAGCAGCGAGGGGGCCATAGGGTATGGCTACACCTTC. The V and J genes are TRBV9 and TRBJ1-2; 7 bases are a match to TRBD1. The CDR3 covers 14 residues. Germline assignment: CDR1 SGDLS and CDR2 YYNGEE. Losses at the gene ends were 3 bases for V and 5 bases for J; bases not matched to a gene: 7.

This chain uses TRBV12-3 or TRBV12-4 with TRBJ1-6; D is unclear. V was pared by 6 bases and J by 7 bases, with 10 bases between. The CDR3 contains 13 residues. CDR3 protein: CASSHSQNSPLHF. The CDR3, as DNA: TGTGCCAGCAGCCACTCTCAAAATTCACCCCTCCACTTT.

This chain joins TRBV7-6 and TRBJ2-5, with D tentatively TRBD2 (6 bases). The CDR3 loop spans 15 amino acids. V was clipped by 2 bases and J by 5 bases, with 15 bases between them. Germline V gives CDR1 SGHVS, CDR2 FNYEAQ. The CDR3: CASSLRAGLGETQYF. In nucleotides, the CDR3 is TGTGCCAGCAGCTTACGCGCGGGGCTGGGGGAGACCCAGTACTTC.

The chain joins TRBV7-9 to TRBJ2-3; maybe TRBD2 (5 bases). Germline V gives CDR1 SEHNR, CDR2 FQNEAQ (reference sequence). Trimming took 2 bases from V and 2 from J, leaving 11 bases between them. The CDR3 runs 15 residues. The CDR3 sequence is CASSLSYDYTDTQYF. The CDR3, as DNA: TGTGCCAGCAGCTTAAGCTACGACTACACAGATACGCAGTATTTT.

The V call is TRBV27, the J call TRBJ1-1; 7 bases map to TRBD1. V lost 4 bases, J lost 4 bases, and 9 bases stayed unmatched. This CDR3 region has 15 residues. The V gene's germline CDR1 is MNHEY and CDR2 SMNVEV (reference sequence). CDR3: CASSSPYRGGTEAFF. CDR3 coding DNA: TGTGCCAGCAGTTCCCCATACAGGGGTGGCACTGAAGCTTTCTTT.

CDR3 amino acids: CASGRQGAIGELFF. CDR3 DNA sequence: TGTGCCAGCGGCAGACAGGGGGCTATCGGGGAGCTGTTTTTT. The rearrangement joins TRBV2 to TRBJ2-2, with 10 bases that match TRBD1. The germline gives CDR1 SNHLY, CDR2 FYNNEI. The CDR3 covers 14 residues. Trimming at V came to 8 bases and at J to 7 bases, leaving 7 bases not matched to a gene. The full variable domain, rest sourced from reference TRBV2 and TRBJ2-2, is EPEVTQTPSHQVTQMGQEVILRCVPISNHLYFYWYRQILGQKVEFLVSFYNNEISEKSEIFDDQFSVERPDGSNFTLKIRSTKLEDSAMYFCASGRQGAIGELFFGEGSRLTVL.

The V and J genes are TRBV6-5 and TRBJ1-2; TRBD1 is a possible D gene (6 bases). The CDR3 runs to 13 residues. The germline V and J ends were trimmed by 0 bases and 8 bases, with 10 bases remaining between them. CDR1 and CDR2 from the germline V gene are MNHEY and SVGAGI. The CDR3 sequence is CASSYSGGDGYTF. The CDR3 DNA is TGTGCCAGCAGTTACTCAGGGGGAGACGGCTACACCTTC.

The chain combines TRBV3-1 (or the pseudogene TRBV3-2) with TRBJ1-1; a possible D gene is TRBD1 (5 bases). CDR1 and CDR2 from the germline V gene are LGHDT and YNNKEL (reference sequence). V lost 0 bases and J lost 7, with 12 bases in between. The CDR3 sequence is 14 residues long. The CDR3 is CASSQDRGSLEAFF. The CDR3 DNA sequence: TGTGCCAGCAGCCAAGATCGGGGGTCCCTTGAAGCTTTCTTT.

This chain links TRBV30 with TRBJ1-2; possible D gene TRBD1, 5 bases. In germline, CDR1 is GTSNPN, CDR2 SVGIG (reference sequence). With 4 bases removed from V and 2 bases from J, the gap between germline ends came to 14 bases. The CDR3 sequence is 14 residues long. The CDR3 sequence: CAWKRGSANYGYTF. For the CDR3, the DNA is TGTGCCTGGAAGCGGGGCAGCGCGAACTATGGCTACACCTTC. Together with reference TRBV30 and TRBJ1-2, the CDR3 gives the full variable domain: SQTIHQWPATLVQPVGSPLSLECTVEGTSNPNLYWYRQAAGRGLQLLFYSVGIGQISSEVPQNLSASRPQDRQFILSSKKLLLSDSGFYLCAWKRGSANYGYTFGSGTRLTVV.

This chain joins TRBV24-1 and TRBJ2-5; maybe TRBD1 (5 bases). Trimming removed 4 bases from V and 5 bases from J, with 16 bases in between. The CDR3 spans 15 residues. Germline CDR1 KGHDR, CDR2 SFDVKD. As DNA, the CDR3 is TGTGCCACCAGTGAAACAGGTCGAGTTGAGGAGACCCAGTACTTC. Its translation: CATSETGRVEETQYF.

This clone was recorded once. J is TRBJ1-2 and V is TRBV19, with TRBD1 matching 10 bases. In germline, CDR1 is LNHDA, CDR2 SQIVND (reference sequence). The CDR3 has 14 residues. The V gene end was trimmed by 10 bases and the J gene end by 3 bases; junction bases not matched to a gene: 8. Here the CDR3 reads CATTADRGDYGYTF. The CDR3 DNA sequence: TGTGCCACTACCGCGGACAGGGGGGACTATGGCTACACCTTC.

The chain combines TRBV5-1 with TRBJ2-6; a possible D gene is TRBD2 (6 bases). Trimming left V 10 bases short and J 0 bases short, with 29 bases between. The CDR3 sequence is 20 residues long. Per the germline V gene, CDR1 is SGHRS and CDR2 is YFSETQ. CDR3 DNA: TGCGCCCGCTGGGGCGGGGCCCCGGGGACCCGAGGCTCTGGGGCCAACGTCCTGACTTTC. This translates into CARWGGAPGTRGSGANVLTF. Combining the CDR3 with reference TRBV5-1 and TRBJ2-6 gives the whole variable domain KAGVTQTPRYLIKTRGQQVTLSCSPISGHRSVSWYQQTPGQGLQFLFEYFSETQRNKGNFPGRFSGRQFSNSRSEMNVSTLELGDSALYLCARWGGAPGTRGSGANVLTFGAGSRLTVL.

The rearrangement uses TRBV9 and TRBJ1-3, with a tentative D call TRBD1 (5 bases). The CDR3 covers 15 residues. V lost 4 bases and J lost 3, with 14 bases in between. CDR1 and CDR2 from the germline V gene are SGDLS and YYNGEE. Here the CDR3 reads CASSPPQGFGNTIYF. In DNA form, the CDR3 reads TGTGCCAGCAGCCCACCTCAGGGTTTTGGAAACACCATATATTTT.

The chain is built from TRBV7-6 and TRBJ2-1; 11 nucleotides align to TRBD1. The V segment lost 3 bases and the J segment 7 bases; nucleotides outside the gene matches: 14. CDR3 size: 18 residues. Germline lookup yields CDR1 SGHVS and CDR2 FNYEAQ. CDR3 coding DNA: TGTGCCAGCAGCTTGGGGCCACCCGGACAGGGGGCTGAGAATGAGCAGTTCTTC. This codes for CASSLGPPGQGAENEQFF.

This clone was found a few times. The chain combines TRBV30 with TRBJ1-2; 7 nucleotides agree with TRBD1. V dropped 2 bases and J dropped 8; count of bases not matched to a gene: 5. The CDR3 covers 12 residues. Germline CDR1 reads GTSNPN; CDR2 reads SVGIG (reference sequence). The CDR3 is CAWSWTGSGYTF. In DNA, the CDR3 is TGTGCCTGGAGTTGGACAGGCTCCGGCTACACCTTC.

This clone was seen more than once but under ten times. The chain carries TRBV11-2 and TRBJ2-3; 11 bases are a match to TRBD1. This CDR3 is 16 amino acids long. The V gene end was trimmed by 4 bases and the J gene end by 3 bases; junction bases not matched to a gene: 6. Germline CDR1 and CDR2: SGHAT and FQNNGV. CDR3 sequence: CASSSPGQGGTDTQYF. Here the CDR3 DNA reads TGTGCCAGCAGCTCACCGGGACAGGGGGGAACAGATACGCAGTATTTT.

The J gene is TRBJ2-3, the V gene TRBV5-6, with 10 positions matching TRBD2. Per germline, CDR1 SGHDT and CDR2 YYEEEE. CDR3 length equals 12 residues. V was clipped by 4 bases and J by 15 bases; unmatched bases: 8. The CDR3 DNA is TGTGCCAGCAGCCAAACTAGCGGGGTGGGCTATTTT. Translation gives CASSQTSGVGYF.

This clone has a handful of counts. The chain has TRBV5-1 and TRBJ1-6; TRBD1 matches at 9 bases. The ends lost 4 bases at V and 4 bases at J; junction bases unmatched: 3. CDR3 size: 15 residues. Germline V gene sequence: CDR1 SGHRS, CDR2 YFSETQ. CDR3 in DNA: TGCGCCAGCAGCCCGGACAGGGGTTATAATTCACCCCTCCACTTT. This codes for CASSPDRGYNSPLHF.

The genes are TRBV5-1 and TRBJ2-5; 7 bases line up with TRBD1. This CDR3 has 14 residues. V trimming: 5 bases; J trimming: 1 base; junction bases outside the gene matches: 5. Germline V gene sequence: CDR1 SGHRS, CDR2 YFSETQ. DNA of the CDR3: TGCGCCAGCAGTTCCGGGACAGCCCAAGAGACCCAGTACTTC. Translation: CASSSGTAQETQYF.

As for this clone: The sample carries other DNA sequences with the same CDR3. CDR3 coding DNA: TGCGCCAGCAGCCCCGGACTAGCGGGGGGAGATACGCAGTATTTT. Amino acid sequence: CASSPGLAGGDTQYF. The chain uses TRBV5-1 and TRBJ2-3, with 14 bases matching TRBD2. The CDR3 is made up of 15 amino acids. After removal of 4 bases from V and 5 bases from J, the junction contained 3 bases not matched to a gene. Germline V CDR1 and CDR2: SGHRS, YFSETQ.

The chain employs TRBV6-5 and TRBJ2-1, with D unresolved. Looked up from germline, CDR1 is MNHEY and CDR2 is SVGAGI. V dropped 6 bases and J dropped 8 bases, with 5 bases sitting between them. The CDR3 has 10 residues. The CDR3 sequence: CASRGDEQFF. DNA for the CDR3: TGTGCCAGCAGGGGCGATGAGCAGTTCTTC.

This clone was found once. V and J are TRBV6-1 and TRBJ1-3; no clear D gene. The ends were cut back, 4 bases at V and 1 base at J, with 14 bases in the middle. Germline V gene sequence: CDR1 MNHNS, CDR2 SASEGT. The CDR3 has 16 residues. Here the CDR3 DNA reads TGTGCCAGCAGTGTGGTCTTGGGCCCGTCTGGAAACACCATATATTTT. This encodes CASSVVLGPSGNTIYF.

This clone has only a few counts. V gene TRBV7-3 combines with J gene TRBJ1-6; 11 bases fit TRBD1. The CDR3 extends over 19 amino acids. CDR1 is SGHTA and CDR2 is FQGTGA in the germline V gene. V was pared by 1 base and J by 3 bases, with 8 bases of the junction left unmatched. In nucleotides, the CDR3 is TGTGCCAGCAGCTTAAAGTGGACAGGGGGCCGCTACTATAATTCACCCCTCCACTTT. The encoded protein is CASSLKWTGGRYYNSPLHF. Complete variable domain (other parts from reference TRBV7-3 and TRBJ1-6): GAGVSQTPSNKVTEKGKYVELRCDPISGHTALYWYRQSLGQGPEFLIYFQGTGAADDSGLPNDRFFAVRPEGSVSTLKIQRTERGDSAVYLCASSLKWTGGRYYNSPLHFGNGTRLTVT.

This clone was seen only once. J is TRBJ2-1 and V is TRBV18; tentatively, D is TRBD1 (6 bases). Trimming took 2 bases from V and 6 from J, leaving 11 bases between them. The length of the CDR3 is 14 residues. Germline CDR1 KGHSH, CDR2 LQKENI. The CDR3 region is CASSPTTGVNEQFF. The CDR3 DNA is TGTGCCAGCTCACCAACGACAGGCGTCAATGAGCAGTTCTTC. Supplemented by reference TRBV18 and TRBJ2-1, the full variable domain reads NAGVMQNPRHLVRRRGQEARLRCSPMKGHSHVYWYRQLPEEGLKFMVYLQKENIIDESGMPKERFSAEFPKEGPSILRIQQVVRGDSAAYFCASSPTTGVNEQFFGPGTRLTVL.

The chain is built from TRBV6-1 and TRBJ1-2, with TRBD1 identical over 7 bases. CDR3 length: 14 residues. Germline CDR1 MNHNS, CDR2 SASEGT. V lost 3 bases to trimming and J lost 4 bases; unmatched junction nucleotides: 5. CDR3 protein: CASSEVQGSYGYTF. The CDR3 bases are TGTGCCAGCAGTGAGGTACAGGGGAGCTATGGCTACACCTTC.

This clone was observed once. The J gene is TRBJ1-4, the V gene TRBV15; D not certain. CDR1 and CDR2 from the germline V gene are LNHNV and YYDKDF (reference sequence). The V end was cut by 0 bases, the J end by 5 bases, with 13 bases between. This CDR3 is 16 amino acids long. The CDR3 is CATSRDLGIPNEKLFF. The CDR3, as DNA: TGTGCCACCAGCAGAGATCTAGGAATCCCGAATGAAAAACTGTTTTTT. Full variable domain (rest looked up from reference TRBV15 and TRBJ1-4): DAMVIQNPRYQVTQFGKPVTLSCSQTLNHNVMYWYQQKSSQAPKLLFHYYDKDFNNEADTPDNFQSRRPNTSFCFLDIRSPGLGDTAMYLCATSRDLGIPNEKLFFGSGTQLSVL.

This clone was seen at least ten times. V usage is TRBV6-2 or TRBV6-3 and J usage is TRBJ2-1, with 11 bases lining up with TRBD2. Germline V gives CDR1 MNHEY, CDR2 SVGEGT. The CDR3 has 12 amino acids. The trim removed 4 bases at V and 12 bases at J, leaving 2 bases unmatched. As DNA, the CDR3 is TGTGCCAGCAGTTTGCTAGCGGGGGGGCAGTTCTTC. Amino acids: CASSLLAGGQFF.

The chain combines TRBV3-1 (or the pseudogene TRBV3-2) with TRBJ1-1; 9 positions match TRBD1. Germline CDR1 reads LGHDT; CDR2 reads YNNKEL (reference sequence). CDR3 length: 14 amino acids. Unmatched junction bases numbered 2, after V lost 2 bases and J lost 4 bases. CDR3 sequence (DNA): TGTGCCAGCAGCCAACCGGGACAGGGCACTGAAGCTTTCTTT. It translates to CASSQPGQGTEAFF.

The chain is built from TRBV3-1 (or the pseudogene TRBV3-2) and TRBJ2-5; D possibly corresponds to TRBD2 (6 bases). The germline CDR1 and CDR2 sequences are LGHDT and YNNKEL (reference sequence). This CDR3 is built from 17 residues. Trimming removed 1 base at V and 4 bases at J, with 19 bases between. The CDR3, as DNA: TGTGCCAGCAGCCAAGTAGAACGGCTAGCGAGGCGAGAGACCCAGTACTTC. Its translation: CASSQVERLARRETQYF.

J is TRBJ1-2 and V is TRBV6-5; the D is unclear. Germline CDR1 is MNHEY and CDR2 is SVGAGI. Trimming took 0 bases from V and 4 from J, leaving 9 bases between them. This CDR3 has 14 residues. CDR3 amino acids: CASSYSAVPYGYTF. The DNA of the CDR3 is TGTGCCAGCAGTTACTCGGCAGTACCCTATGGCTACACCTTC.